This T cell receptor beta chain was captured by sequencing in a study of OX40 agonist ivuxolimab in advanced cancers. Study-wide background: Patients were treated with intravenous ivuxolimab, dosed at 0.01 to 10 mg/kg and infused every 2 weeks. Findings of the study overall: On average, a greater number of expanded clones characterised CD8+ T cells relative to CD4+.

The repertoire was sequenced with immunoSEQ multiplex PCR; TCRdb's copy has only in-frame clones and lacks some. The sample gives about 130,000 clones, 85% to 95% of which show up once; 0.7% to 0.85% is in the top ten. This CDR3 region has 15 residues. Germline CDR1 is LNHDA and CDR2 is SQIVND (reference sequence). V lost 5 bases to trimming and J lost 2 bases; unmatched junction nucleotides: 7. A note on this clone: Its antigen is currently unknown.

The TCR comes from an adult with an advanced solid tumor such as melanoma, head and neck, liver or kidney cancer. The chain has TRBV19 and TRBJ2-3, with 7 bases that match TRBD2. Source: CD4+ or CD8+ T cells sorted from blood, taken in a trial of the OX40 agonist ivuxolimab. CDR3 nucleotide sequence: TGTGCCAGTAGTGGGGGGAGGGGTCCCACAGATACGCAGTATTTT. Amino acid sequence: CASSGGRGPTDTQYF.